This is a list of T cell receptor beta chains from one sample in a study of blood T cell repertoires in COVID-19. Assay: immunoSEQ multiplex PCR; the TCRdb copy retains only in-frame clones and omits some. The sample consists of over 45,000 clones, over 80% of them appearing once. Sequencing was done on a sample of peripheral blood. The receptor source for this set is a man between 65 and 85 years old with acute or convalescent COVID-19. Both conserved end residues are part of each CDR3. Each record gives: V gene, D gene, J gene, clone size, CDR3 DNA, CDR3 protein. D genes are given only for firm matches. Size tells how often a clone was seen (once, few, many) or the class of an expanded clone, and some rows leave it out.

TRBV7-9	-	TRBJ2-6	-	TGTGCCAGCAGCTCGGGGGACGGTGGTCGCTCTGGGGCCAACGTCCTGACTTTC	CASSSGDGGRSGANVLTF
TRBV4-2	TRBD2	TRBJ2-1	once	TGTGCCAGCAGCCAAGTAGGCGGGAGTATAAATGAGCAGTTCTTC	CASSQVGGSINEQFF
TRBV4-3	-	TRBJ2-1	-	TGCGCCAGCAGCCAAGATCCTTGGGGGGATGAGCAGTTCTTC	CASSQDPWGDEQFF
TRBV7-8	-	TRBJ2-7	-	TGTGCCAGCAGCCCCACAGGGAACGAGCAGTACTTC	CASSPTGNEQYF
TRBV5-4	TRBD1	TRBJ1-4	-	TGTGCCAGCAGCTCCCGACAGGGCCCCACTGAAAAACTGTTTTTT	CASSSRQGPTEKLFF
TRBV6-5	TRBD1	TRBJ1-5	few	TGTGCCAGCAGCCAGGACAGGGAAGATCAGCCCCAGCATTTT	CASSQDREDQPQHF
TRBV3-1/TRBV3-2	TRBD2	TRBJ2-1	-	TGTGCCAGCAGCCAAGTCGATAGCGGGGGCAATGAGCAGTTCTTC	CASSQVDSGGNEQFF
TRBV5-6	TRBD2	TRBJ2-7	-	TGTGCCAGCAGCCTGATTCTAGCGGGAGGGCCGGACGAGCAGTACTTC	CASSLILAGGPDEQYF
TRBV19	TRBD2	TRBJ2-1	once	TGTGCCAGTAGTAGAGCGGGGGGGCCCAATGAGCAGTTCTTC	CASSRAGGPNEQFF
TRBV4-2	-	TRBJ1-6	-	TGTGCCAGCAGCCAAGAAGGAGGTCGTAGTTCTTTGTCCCTCCACTTT	CASSQEGGRSSLSLHF
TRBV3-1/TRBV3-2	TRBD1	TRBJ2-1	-	TGTGCCAGCAGCCAGGGGACAGGGTTAAGGTTCGGTGAGCAGTTCTTC	CASSQGTGLRFGEQFF
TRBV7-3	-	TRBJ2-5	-	TGTGCCAGCAGCCAGGGGCACCGTGGAGAGACCCAGTACTTC	CASSQGHRGETQYF
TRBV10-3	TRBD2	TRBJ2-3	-	TGTGCCATAGGACTAGCGGACACAGATACGCAGTATTTT	CAIGLADTDTQYF
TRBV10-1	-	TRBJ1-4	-	TGCGCCAGCAGTAGGGACAAATTATTCACAACTAATGAAAAACTGTTTTTT	CASSRDKLFTTNEKLFF
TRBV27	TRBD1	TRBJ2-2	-	TGTGCCAGTTCCACAGGGGGAGTAGCGAACACCGGGGAGCTGTTTTTT	CASSTGGVANTGELFF
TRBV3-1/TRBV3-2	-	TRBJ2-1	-	TGTGCCAGCAGCCCCTTAGGACACTACGAGCAGTTCTTC	CASSPLGHYEQFF
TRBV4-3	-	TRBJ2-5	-	TGCGCCAGCAGCCCGGTAATAGCGATGGGGGAGACCCAGTACTTC	CASSPVIAMGETQYF
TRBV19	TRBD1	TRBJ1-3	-	TGTGCCAGTAGTATTCTACCGGGACAGGGCTCTGGAAACACCATATATTTT	CASSILPGQGSGNTIYF
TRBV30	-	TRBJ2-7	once	TGTGCCTGGAGTGCCCAGATCCACGAGCAGTACTTC	CAWSAQIHEQYF
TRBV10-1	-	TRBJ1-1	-	TGCGCCAGCAGTAGGACAAAAGAGAACACTGAAGCTTTCTTT	CASSRTKENTEAFF
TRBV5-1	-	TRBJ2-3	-	TGCGCCAGCAGCTACGACATCGAGACGCAGTATTTT	CASSYDIETQYF
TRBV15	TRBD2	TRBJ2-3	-	TGTGCCACCAGCACCGTACTAGCGGGAGGGCCGGATACGCAGTATTTT	CATSTVLAGGPDTQYF
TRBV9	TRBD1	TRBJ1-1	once	TGTGCCAGCAGCCCTTCCCACGGACAGGGGGCGTTCTTTGGTATTACTGAAGCTTTCTTT	CASSPSHGQGAFFGITEAFF
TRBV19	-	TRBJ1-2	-	TGTGCCAGTACGCGAACAGGGTGGAACTATGGCTACACCTTC	CASTRTGWNYGYTF
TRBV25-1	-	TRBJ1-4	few	TGTGCCAGCAGTGAATGGGAGGGGAGTGCTAATGAAAAACTGTTTTTT	CASSEWEGSANEKLFF
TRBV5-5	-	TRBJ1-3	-	TGTGCCAGCAGCTTGCTCGGCGGCCAGTCTGGAAACACCATATATTTT	CASSLLGGQSGNTIYF
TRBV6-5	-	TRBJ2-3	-	TGTGCCAGCAGTTACTCAGGGGGCACAGATACGCAGTATTTT	CASSYSGGTDTQYF
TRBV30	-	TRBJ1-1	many	TGTGCCTGGGGACCAGGCTTCACTGAAGCTTTCTTT	CAWGPGFTEAFF
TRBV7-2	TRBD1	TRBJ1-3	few	TGTGCCAGCAGCTTACGGACAGGGACTGGAAACACCATATATTTT	CASSLRTGTGNTIYF
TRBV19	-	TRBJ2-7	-	TGTGCCAGTAGTATAGAACCCGAATCCGGGACAACTGTCTACGAGCAGTACTTC	CASSIEPESGTTVYEQYF
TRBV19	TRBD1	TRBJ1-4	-	TGTGCCAGTACTCAACAGGGGGATACTGAAAAACTGTTTTTT	CASTQQGDTEKLFF
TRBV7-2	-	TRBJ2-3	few	TGTGCCAGCAGCTTAGTAGCAGACCCTAGCACAGATACGCAGTATTTT	CASSLVADPSTDTQYF
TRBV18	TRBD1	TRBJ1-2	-	TGTGCCAGCTCACCATACAGGGGGACTCCTCCAGCGGGCTACACCTTC	CASSPYRGTPPAGYTF
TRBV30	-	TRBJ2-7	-	TGTGCCTGGAGTGTACTTCGCGGCTACGAGCAGTACTTC	CAWSVLRGYEQYF
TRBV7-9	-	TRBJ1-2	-	TGTGCCAGCAGCCCCGACCAGGCGGGCGGCTACACCTTC	CASSPDQAGGYTF